A selection of T cell receptor beta chains follows, all from one sample in a study of shared clonotypes between healthy human individuals. The assay was immunoSEQ multiplex PCR, and TCRdb's table has in-frame clones only and misses some. The sample carries around 2.5 million clones, over 85% recorded once. Specimen: naive CD4+ T cells from PBMCs. Every receptor here comes from a man between 18 and 29 years old in good health. Some clones in this sample may be carry-over from other donors' samples. CDR3s include the opening cysteine and the closing phenylalanine or tryptophan. Fields, in order: J gene, D gene, V gene, clone size, CDR3 DNA, CDR3 protein. A D gene is named only where the DNA matches it firmly. Clone size is not always given. Where it is, it says once, few, many or a class for expanded clones.

>TRBJ2-2|TRBD1|TRBV5-5|.
TGTGCCAGCAGTCCTACGGGACAGGGGGCGGGCGAGGAGCTGTTTTTT
CASSPTGQGAGEELFF
>TRBJ1-5|.|TRBV15|once
TGTGCCACCAGCAACCGTAAAGTGGATCCTGGGATCAAGGCCCAGCATTTT
CATSNRKVDPGIKAQHF
>TRBJ2-2|.|TRBV9|.
TGTGCCAGCAGCCGAGTGGACACCGGGGAGCTGTTTTTT
CASSRVDTGELFF
>TRBJ2-5|.|TRBV5-4|.
TGTGCCAGCAGGAGGGCGGAAGAGACCCAGTACTTC
CASRRAEETQYF
>TRBJ2-1|.|TRBV5-4|.
TGTGCCAGCAGCTTAGCGGCAGGGTCGAATCCTCACTACAATGAGCAGTTCTTC
CASSLAAGSNPHYNEQFF
>TRBJ2-1|.|TRBV7-6|.
TGTGCCAGCAGCGAGAGGGCGGTCCAAAGGGTCCATGAGCAGTTCTTC
CASSERAVQRVHEQFF
>TRBJ2-3|.|TRBV2|.
TGTGCCAGCAGTGAGAGGACAGCAAGCACAGATACGCAGTATTTT
CASSERTASTDTQYF
>TRBJ2-7|TRBD1|TRBV7-2|.
TGTGCCAGCAGACCGGGACAGGCGTCCTACGAGCAGTACTTC
CASRPGQASYEQYF
>TRBJ2-2|TRBD2|TRBV7-9|.
TGTGCCAGCAGCCCACTAGCGGGAGACGATCCCGGGGAGCTGTTTTTT
CASSPLAGDDPGELFF
>TRBJ2-3|.|TRBV5-8|once
TGTGCCAGCAGCTTGGCGGGGCAGAACACAGATACGCAGTATTTT
CASSLAGQNTDTQYF
>TRBJ1-5|TRBD1|TRBV10-1|once
TGCGCCAGCAGTGCCGGGCCAGGGGGCGGTCAGCCCCAGCATTTT
CASSAGPGGGQPQHF
>TRBJ2-2|TRBD2|TRBV5-1|.
TGCGCCAGCAGCTTGGTTAGCGGGAGCCCCTCCGGGGAGCTGTTTTTT
CASSLVSGSPSGELFF
>TRBJ1-1|TRBD1|TRBV18|.
TGTGCCAGCTCAACAGGGGCTGAAGCTTTCTTT
CASSTGAEAFF
>TRBJ1-1|TRBD1|TRBV5-1|.
TGCGCCAGCAGCCCAAGGTTACTGACAGGGTATGAAGTGAACACTGAAGCTTTCTTT
CASSPRLLTGYEVNTEAFF
>TRBJ2-1|TRBD2|TRBV6-5|.
TGTGCCAGCAGTCTAGCGGGAGTCTCGGACAATGAGCAGTTCTTC
CASSLAGVSDNEQFF
>TRBJ2-1|.|TRBV5-6|.
TGTGCCAGCAGCTTAACGGACGCTAACAATGAGCAGTTCTTC
CASSLTDANNEQFF
>TRBJ2-7|TRBD2|TRBV28|.
TGTGCCAGCATCTCCAGCGGGACGGAGAGCTCCTACGAGCAGTACTTC
CASISSGTESSYEQYF
>TRBJ1-1|.|TRBV30|few
TGTGCCTGGAGTCCACAGAGGAACACTGAAGCTTTCTTT
CAWSPQRNTEAFF
>TRBJ1-5|.|TRBV28|.
TGTGCCAGCAGACCCCTGGTTCATAGCAATCAGCCCCAGCATTTT
CASRPLVHSNQPQHF
>TRBJ2-3|.|TRBV5-1|.
TGCGCCAGCAGCTTAGGTCGCCCGACAGATACGCAGTATTTT
CASSLGRPTDTQYF
>TRBJ1-5|.|TRBV5-1|.
TGCGCCAGCAGCTTTGGGCAAGGTCAGCCCCAGCATTTT
CASSFGQGQPQHF
>TRBJ1-3|TRBD1|TRBV28|.
TGTGCCAGCAGTTCCCTACAGGGGGCTGGTGGAAACACCATATATTTT
CASSSLQGAGGNTIYF
>TRBJ2-7|.|TRBV14|.
TGTGCCAGCAGCCAAGCTTTACAAGGGACCCTGTACGAGCAGTACTTC
CASSQALQGTLYEQYF
>TRBJ1-5|TRBD1|TRBV30|few
TGTGCCTGGGGGACAGGAGGCCAGCCCCAGCATTTT
CAWGTGGQPQHF
>TRBJ1-3|.|TRBV10-2|.
TGCGCCAGCAGTGGCCAACGGCCCGGAAACACCATATATTTT
CASSGQRPGNTIYF
>TRBJ2-7|TRBD1|TRBV2|.
TGTGCCAGCGGACAGGGACAGGTCTCCTACGAGCAGTACTTC
CASGQGQVSYEQYF
>TRBJ2-7|.|TRBV21-1|.
TGTGCCAGCAGCTTCTCCTACGAGCAGTACTTC
CASSFSYEQYF
>TRBJ1-6|TRBD1|TRBV5-1|.
TGCGCCAGCAGCTTGGACAGGGGGCCTTCACCCCTCCACTTT
CASSLDRGPSPLHF
>TRBJ1-2|.|TRBV5-1|.
TGCGCCAGCAGCTCACAGCCAATCGACATCCTCCTCTTC
CASSSQPIDILLF
>TRBJ1-2|.|TRBV5-1|once
TGCGCCAGCAGTGCTAGGGGAGGCTATGGCTACACCTTC
CASSARGGYGYTF
>TRBJ2-3|TRBD2|TRBV30|.
TGTGCCTGGGCGACGGGACTACAAGATACGCAGTATTTT
CAWATGLQDTQYF
>TRBJ1-5|TRBD1|TRBV30|.
TGTGCCTGGAGTGAAGGGACAGGGGATTGGGGCAATCAGCCCCAGCATTTT
CAWSEGTGDWGNQPQHF
>TRBJ2-7|TRBD1|TRBV5-1|.
TGCGCCAGCAGCTCTGGGTACCCACCGGGACAGCGATACGAGCAGTACTTC
CASSSGYPPGQRYEQYF
>TRBJ2-2|.|TRBV28|.
TGTGCCAGCAGTTCCCAGAACACCGGGGAGCTGTTTTTT
CASSSQNTGELFF
>TRBJ1-2|.|TRBV27|few
TGTGCCAGCAGTTTAAGGGGCTATGGCTACACCTTC
CASSLRGYGYTF
>TRBJ2-1|TRBD2|TRBV7-9|.
TGTGCCAGCAGCTCATCCGGGACTAGCCGAAACAATGAGCAGTTCTTC
CASSSSGTSRNNEQFF
>TRBJ2-1|.|TRBV10-3|.
TGTGCCATCAGGAAAGAGGGTGGGAATGAGCAGTTCTTC
CAIRKEGGNEQFF
>TRBJ1-2|.|TRBV2|.
TGTGCCAGCAGAAAAGACAGACATTCCTATGGCTACACCTTC
CASRKDRHSYGYTF
>TRBJ2-3|.|TRBV7-9|.
TGTGCCAGCAGCTTAGAAGTCGTCGGAGATACGCAGTATTTT
CASSLEVVGDTQYF
>TRBJ2-7|TRBD1|TRBV7-8|.
TGTGCCAGCAGCCCCCGACAGGGGACAGCTCCTTGGGCCCTTTACGAGCAGTACTTC
CASSPRQGTAPWALYEQYF
>TRBJ2-5|TRBD2|TRBV18|.
TGTGCCAGCTCACCACCGAAAGGGGGTAGCGGGAGCTTCCAAGAGACCCAGTACTTC
CASSPPKGGSGSFQETQYF
>TRBJ1-1|.|TRBV18|.
TGTGCCAGCTCACCGCAGGGTGGGGTCACTGAAGCTTTCTTT
CASSPQGGVTEAFF
>TRBJ2-3|.|TRBV28|.
TGTGCCAGCAGTTCAGAAACGGGACGGGCAAGCACAGATACGCAGTATTTT
CASSSETGRASTDTQYF
>TRBJ2-7|TRBD2|TRBV5-4|.
TGTGCCAGCAGCTTGGTCCGACTAGCGGGAGGGCCGGGAACCTACGAGCAGTACTTC
CASSLVRLAGGPGTYEQYF
>TRBJ1-5|.|TRBV6-1|.
TGTGCCAGCACCAGCGTGGACCAGCCCCAGCATTTT
CASTSVDQPQHF
>TRBJ1-5|.|TRBV28|.
TGTGCCAGCAGTAATCCGGGAGACAGCTTTTATAGCAATCAGCCCCAGCATTTT
CASSNPGDSFYSNQPQHF
>TRBJ2-5|.|TRBV13|.
TGTGCCAGCAGCTCGCCCGGGGAAGAGACCCAGTACTTC
CASSSPGEETQYF
>TRBJ2-1|.|TRBV7-2|.
TGTGCCAGCAGCTGGGCGGGGCGCAGCTACAATGAGCAGTTCTTC
CASSWAGRSYNEQFF
>TRBJ2-2|.|TRBV5-4|.
TGTGCCAGCAGCTTGGGCTCCAGGGGCAACACCGGGGAGCTGTTTTTT
CASSLGSRGNTGELFF
>TRBJ2-7|.|TRBV6-5|.
TGTGCCAGCAGGGGCGCGGAGGAAGGGGCCTACGAGCAGTACTTC
CASRGAEEGAYEQYF
>TRBJ2-1|TRBD2|TRBV6-4|.
TGTGCCAGCAGTTTAATTCCGCGGCGGGAGGGCGGTGAGCAGTTCTTC
CASSLIPRREGGEQFF
>TRBJ1-2|TRBD1|TRBV25-1|.
TGTGCCAGCAGTCAGAAGGGGACAGGGGACTATGGCTACACCTTC
CASSQKGTGDYGYTF
>TRBJ2-1|TRBD2|TRBV14|.
TGTGCCAGCAGCCAAGGGCTAGCGGTTAATGAGCAGTTCTTC
CASSQGLAVNEQFF
>TRBJ1-5|.|TRBV4-3|.
TGCGCCAGCAGCCAAAAGGTAGGGAGTCAGCCCCAGCATTTT
CASSQKVGSQPQHF
>TRBJ2-2|.|TRBV7-8|.
TGTGCCAGCAGGCAAAACCCTTTGAACACCGGGGAGCTGTTTTTT
CASRQNPLNTGELFF
>TRBJ2-5|TRBD2|TRBV15|.
TGTGCCACCAGCAGAGATGTGGCTAGCGGAACCACCCTCCGCTCATACCAAGAGACCCAGTACTTC
CATSRDVASGTTLRSYQETQYF
>TRBJ1-2|TRBD1|TRBV28|.
TGTGCCAGCAGGCGCGGACAGGGGGCTTTTGGCTACACCTTC
CASRRGQGAFGYTF